The sequence of this T cell receptor beta chain was determined in a study of blood T cell repertoires in COVID-19. Method: immunoSEQ multiplex PCR; TCRdb's copy keeps in-frame clones and lacks some. The table lists fewer than 350,000 clones, about 85% of them singletons. Trimming took 6 bases from V and 7 from J, leaving 10 bases between them. The CDR3 contains 11 residues. The sequence came from a woman in her thirties who had been exposed to COVID-19. The chain uses TRBV12-3 or TRBV12-4 and TRBJ2-7; D unclear. The specimen sequenced was PBMCs or T cells enriched from blood (not recorded which). CDR3 coding DNA: TGTGCCAGCAGACTCTCTGGTGAGCAGTACTTC. Translation: CASRLSGEQYF.